A selection of T cell receptor beta chains follows, all from one sample in a study of cytomegalovirus exposure and HLA in healthy donors. The table came from immunoSEQ multiplex PCR; TCRdb's copy has only in-frame clones and leaves some out. The data contain roughly 130,000 clones, 84% of them singletons. The sample was PBMCs. The receptors shown here come from a woman aged 18-29 years in good health and CMV-seropositive. The conserved cysteine and the conserved F or W are not part of the CDR3 here.

CDR3aa,v_gene,j_gene
ASSFGDRVYSGNTIY,TRBV11-2,TRBJ1-3
ASSLADNEQF,TRBV5-4,TRBJ2-1
ASSYRGPSVTDTQY,TRBV5-1,TRBJ2-3
ASSQVRESPGTQY,TRBV4-2,TRBJ2-5
ASNFGTTNEKLF,TRBV19,TRBJ1-4
ASSDSPGQGYEQY,TRBV6-4,TRBJ2-7
ASSRGLAGGHGDTQY,TRBV11-3,TRBJ2-3
ASSLAGGETQY,TRBV27,TRBJ2-5
ASSLEGNSPLH,TRBV7-9,TRBJ1-6
ASRPTAAGNTIY,TRBV19,TRBJ1-3
ASSTDRGSYEQY,TRBV7-2,TRBJ2-7
ASSIAPVGTDTQY,TRBV19,TRBJ2-3
ASSLERGGGYGKTQY,TRBV7-2,TRBJ2-5
ASSQKQAGSPYNEQF,TRBV2,TRBJ2-1
ASSRGQYSNQPQH,TRBV5-6,TRBJ1-5
ASSPQGAGSEAF,TRBV18,TRBJ1-1
ASSQEIGGLVGHNEQF,TRBV4-1,TRBJ2-1
ASSEVAGDQETQY,TRBV6-1,TRBJ2-5
ASSFPSGTTDTQY,TRBV5-4,TRBJ2-3
AYRIMNTEAF,TRBV30,TRBJ1-1
ASLQGNQEAQY,TRBV7-9,TRBJ2-5
ASTGQGADQPQH,TRBV28,TRBJ1-5
ASSPVVEYEQY,TRBV7-9,TRBJ2-7
ASSSFGYYEQY,TRBV28,TRBJ2-7
ASSFQAVNYGYT,TRBV7-9,TRBJ1-2
ASRDGLAYEQY,TRBV2,TRBJ2-7
ASREGMNTEAF,TRBV28,TRBJ1-1
ASSQGNRIDPVY,TRBV4-1,TRBJ2-7
ASSELGGDEKLF,TRBV25-1,TRBJ1-4
ASSLAQDTQY,TRBV7-9,TRBJ2-3
ASSLVAFGTGGYEQY,TRBV5-1,TRBJ2-7
ASSQDLAGGRETQY,TRBV4-2,TRBJ2-5
ASSPQGASAKNIQY,TRBV19,TRBJ2-4
ASSIRGPINYGYT,TRBV19,TRBJ1-2
ASSPLDRGYEQY,TRBV27,NA
ASSPSGGATEQF,TRBV19,TRBJ2-1
ASSAGQGYYGYT,TRBV6-5,TRBJ1-2
ASGSGGRTQY,TRBV5-8,TRBJ2-3
ASSQGGPVNTEAF,TRBV14,TRBJ1-1
ASSQGESEKLF,TRBV14,TRBJ1-4
ASRGGMGVRGEKLF,TRBV19,TRBJ1-4
ASRRGGLNQPQH,TRBV6-5,TRBJ1-5
ASSISPRGSPLH,TRBV19,TRBJ1-6
ASSLALGRVADEQF,TRBV5-1,TRBJ2-1
ASSLAGGYEQY,TRBV7-2,TRBJ2-7
ASREQRGGSEQF,TRBV10-1,TRBJ2-1
ASSGQGISNYGYT,TRBV19,TRBJ1-2
ASSAKPDTQY,TRBV19,TRBJ2-3
ASSVAGGAYNEQF,TRBV2,TRBJ2-1
ASSPLSGGLYEQY,TRBV18,TRBJ2-7
ASSPPAGLAGSGGTQY,TRBV7-3,TRBJ2-3
ATMIGGASHLF,TRBV27,TRBJ1-1
ASSTWTGGYSPLH,TRBV14,TRBJ1-6
ASRRDRSTEAF,TRBV6-6,TRBJ1-1